This record concerns one TCR beta chain sequence. Its antigen is not identified. V dropped 0 bases and J dropped 0 bases, with 8 bases sitting between them. The CDR3 consists of 15 residues. Germline V gives CDR1 SGDLS, CDR2 YYNGEE. This sample was included in a study of cytomegalovirus exposure and HLA in healthy donors. Researchers ran the PCR with 60 Vbeta and 13 Jbeta primers. Assay: immunoSEQ multiplex PCR; the TCRdb copy retains only in-frame clones and omits some. The sample shows tens of thousands of clones, 70% to 80% of them seen only once. General study findings and limits: Listed as cytomegalovirus-associated were around 160 TCR beta chains. Associated with HLA alleles at 0.05 false discovery rate in a later analysis were 17,000 or so TCR beta sequences. Relative to equally common others, HLA-associated TCR beta chains showed greater clonal expansion in a later analysis.

The sequence came from a woman in her forties in good health and CMV-seropositive. What was sequenced was PBMCs. The chain uses TRBV9 and TRBJ2-3; unclear D gene. The CDR3 protein is CASSVAPGSTDTQYF. CDR3 bases: TGTGCCAGCAGCGTAGCTCCAGGTAGCACAGATACGCAGTATTTT.